Listed below are T cell receptor beta chains from one sample, sequenced in a study of response to subunit inactivated influenza vaccine. TCRdb itself ran the RT-PCR reads through MiXCR, one entry per CDR3 protein. The sample lists about 830,000 distinct CDR3 sequences; around 20% were seen once. The sample was PBMCs from blood, taken less than 6 days after vaccination. The receptors derive from a man aged 50-60 years who received an inactivated influenza vaccine. CDR3s include the opening cysteine and the closing phenylalanine or tryptophan. The D gene is left open where the match is weak. Rows may omit the clone size; those that give it use once, few, many or a size class.

CDR3 protein | CDR3 DNA | D gene | V gene | clone size | J gene
CASSLGVAAQETQYF | TGTGCCAGCAGCTTGGGAGTGGCAGCCCAAGAGACCCAGTACTTC | . | TRBV5-6 | . | TRBJ2-5
CASSPVRTGDNEQFF | TGCGCCAGCAGCCCAGTCAGGACAGGGGACAATGAGCAGTTCTTC | TRBD1 | TRBV5-1 | . | TRBJ2-1
CAISDRTSGRSEQFF | TGTGCCATCAGTGATCGGACTAGCGGGAGGAGTGAGCAGTTCTTC | TRBD2 | TRBV10-3 | few | TRBJ2-1
CASSLAGVGSDEQFF | TGCGCCAGCAGCTTGGCGGGAGTAGGTTCGGATGAGCAGTTCTTC | TRBD2 | TRBV4-3 | few | TRBJ2-1
CSARQGARDTQYF | TGCAGTGCGAGACAGGGGGCCAGAGATACGCAGTATTTT | TRBD1 | TRBV20-1 | few | TRBJ2-3
CATSTGLALNNEQFF | TGTGCCACATCCACAGGACTAGCGTTAAACAATGAGCAGTTCTTC | TRBD2 | TRBV6-2/TRBV6-3 | . | TRBJ2-1
CATRGSDLSYEQYF | TGTGCCACCAGAGGCTCCGATCTCTCCTACGAGCAGTACTTC | . | TRBV15 | few | TRBJ2-7
CSARLAGGIGNEQFF | TGCAGTGCTAGACTAGCGGGAGGGATAGGCAATGAGCAGTTCTTC | TRBD2 | TRBV20-1 | . | TRBJ2-1
CASSFWMLAGRVDEQFF | TGTGCCAGCAGCTTTTGGATGCTAGCGGGAAGGGTCGATGAGCAGTTCTTC | TRBD2 | TRBV11-2 | . | TRBJ2-1
CASSPPYRRSGANVLTF | TGTGCCAGCTCACCACCTTATCGACGCTCTGGGGCCAACGTCCTGACTTTC | . | TRBV18 | few | TRBJ2-6
CSASPGVNTEAFF | TGCAGTGCTAGCCCAGGCGTGAACACTGAAGCTTTCTTT | . | TRBV20-1 | . | TRBJ1-1
CASSSDSAFGAFF | TGCGCCAGCAGCTCGGACAGCGCCTTTGGAGCTTTCTTT | . | TRBV5-1 | . | TRBJ1-1
CAISVAGGAYEQYF | TGTGCCATCAGTGTTGCAGGGGGCGCCTACGAGCAGTACTTC | TRBD1 | TRBV10-3 | many | TRBJ2-7
CASSFLAYEYNEQFF | TGTGCCAGCAGTTTCCTAGCCTACGAATACAATGAGCAGTTCTTC | . | TRBV12-3/TRBV12-4 | few | TRBJ2-1
CASLQSSNQPQHF | TGTGCCAGTCTACAGAGCAGCAATCAGCCCCAGCATTTT | . | TRBV6-2/TRBV6-3 | many | TRBJ1-5
CASSLAPSGYNEQFF | TGCGCCAGCAGCTTGGCCCCTAGCGGTTACAATGAGCAGTTCTTC | TRBD2 | TRBV5-1 | . | TRBJ2-1
CSAPRGGRTDTQYF | TGCAGTGCCCCTAGGGGGGGACGCACAGATACGCAGTATTTT | . | TRBV20-1 | many | TRBJ2-3
CASSTPGGQETQYF | TGTGCCAGCAGCACCCCGGGGGGGCAAGAGACCCAGTACTTC | TRBD2 | TRBV5-5 | few | TRBJ2-5
CASSYPGRPAFF | TGTGCCAGCAGTTACCCGGGCAGGCCAGCTTTCTTT | . | TRBV6-2/TRBV6-3 | . | TRBJ1-1
CASNGAVQETQYF | TGCGCCAGCAACGGGGCAGTCCAAGAGACCCAGTACTTC | . | TRBV5-1 | . | TRBJ2-5
CASSSEIGTEAFF | TGCGCCAGCAGCTCGGAAATAGGAACTGAAGCTTTCTTT | . | TRBV5-1 | few | TRBJ1-1
CSAFGTENTEAFF | TGCAGTGCTTTCGGGACGGAGAACACTGAAGCTTTCTTT | . | TRBV20-1 | few | TRBJ1-1
CSARDIGTSSYNEQFF | TGCAGTGCTAGAGATATAGGGACAAGCTCCTACAATGAGCAGTTCTTC | . | TRBV20-1 | few | TRBJ2-1
CASSFQDLNTEAFF | TGTGCCAGCAGTTTTCAGGATTTGAACACTGAAGCTTTCTTT | . | TRBV12-3/TRBV12-4 | many | TRBJ1-1
CASSLEQLGADEQYF | TGCGCCAGCAGCTTGGAGCAGCTTGGGGCGGACGAGCAGTACTTC | . | TRBV5-1 | . | TRBJ2-7
CATGTRSGNTIYF | TGTGCCACGGGGACCCGCTCTGGAAACACCATATATTTT | . | TRBV15 | . | TRBJ1-3
CASSLQQGRNEQYF | TGTGCCAGCAGTTTACAACAGGGACGGAACGAGCAGTACTTC | . | TRBV12-3/TRBV12-4 | . | TRBJ2-7
CASSSRGLDLAGVTGELFF | TGTGCCAGCAGCTCCCGAGGCTTAGACCTAGCGGGAGTTACCGGGGAGCTGTTTTTT | TRBD2 | TRBV11-2 | few | TRBJ2-2
CASSPTPGLETQYF | TGTGCCAGCTCACCGACCCCCGGGCTAGAGACCCAGTACTTC | . | TRBV18 | . | TRBJ2-5
CASSPGRKRDTQYF | TGTGCCAGCAGTCCGGGTCGGAAGCGGGATACGCAGTATTTT | . | TRBV12-3/TRBV12-4 | many | TRBJ2-3
CASSEALARSPLHF | TGTGCCAGCAGTGAAGCCTTGGCCCGATCACCCCTCCACTTT | . | TRBV2 | . | TRBJ1-6
CAISESRDRPTGNSPLHF | TGTGCCATCAGTGAGTCCCGGGACAGGCCCACCGGGAATTCACCCCTCCACTTT | TRBD1 | TRBV10-3 | . | TRBJ1-6
CASSGGGREKLFF | TGCGCCAGCAGTGGCGGGGGTAGAGAAAAACTGTTTTTT | . | TRBV4-3 | . | TRBJ1-4
CASSVAEGVREKLFF | TGTGCCAGCAGCGTAGCTGAGGGGGTCCGGGAAAAACTGTTTTTT | . | TRBV9 | many | TRBJ1-4
CASSVDRGGSPLHF | TGCGCCAGCAGCGTGGACAGAGGAGGCTCACCCCTCCACTTT | . | TRBV5-1 | many | TRBJ1-6
CASSRQGAAYEQYF | TGTGCCAGCAGTCGACAGGGGGCGGCCTACGAGCAGTACTTC | TRBD1 | TRBV12-3/TRBV12-4 | few | TRBJ2-7
CASSRVDYGYTF | TGTGCCAGCAGCCGTGTCGACTATGGCTACACCTTC | . | TRBV9 | . | TRBJ1-2
CASISPGTVSSGELFF | TGTGCCAGCATTTCCCCCGGGACTGTCAGCTCCGGGGAGCTGTTTTTT | . | TRBV12-3/TRBV12-4 | . | TRBJ2-2
CASSPRLAGDLYNEQFF | TGTGCCAGCAGCCCACGACTAGCGGGAGACCTCTACAATGAGCAGTTCTTC | TRBD2 | TRBV3-1 | . | TRBJ2-1
CATSREASGQETQYF | TGTGCCACCAGCAGAGAGGCTAGCGGGCAAGAGACCCAGTACTTC | TRBD2 | TRBV15 | few | TRBJ2-5
CASRLRTGNYGYTF | TGTGCCAGCAGACTAAGGACAGGGAACTATGGCTACACCTTC | TRBD1 | TRBV12-3/TRBV12-4 | few | TRBJ1-2
CASSSQTGSYNEQFF | TGTGCCAGCAGCTCACAGACAGGGTCCTACAATGAGCAGTTCTTC | TRBD1 | TRBV11-2 | . | TRBJ2-1
CAIREGEGRTNYGYTF | TGTGCCATCAGGGAAGGGGAGGGTAGGACAAACTATGGCTACACCTTC | . | TRBV10-3 | few | TRBJ1-2
CASSSREGLWNQPQHF | TGCGCCAGCAGCTCCAGGGAAGGTTTGTGGAATCAGCCCCAGCATTTT | . | TRBV5-1 | . | TRBJ1-5
CASSIGGQGAPNEQFF | TGTGCCAGTAGTATCGGGGGACAGGGGGCCCCCAATGAGCAGTTCTTC | TRBD1 | TRBV19 | . | TRBJ2-1
CASSFPGLAGGSWKFF | TGTGCCAGCAGTTTCCCTGGACTAGCGGGGGGTTCGTGGAAGTTCTTC | TRBD2 | TRBV12-3/TRBV12-4 | . | TRBJ2-1
CASSYARGRALETQYF | TGTGCCAGCAGTTACGCCCGCGGGAGGGCCCTAGAGACCCAGTACTTC | TRBD2 | TRBV6-2/TRBV6-3 | . | TRBJ2-5
CATRIQADTQYF | TGTGCCACCCGGATCCAGGCAGATACGCAGTATTTT | . | TRBV10-3 | . | TRBJ2-3
CAISESGGGHNEQFF | TGTGCCATCAGTGAGTCAGGGGGAGGCCACAATGAGCAGTTCTTC | . | TRBV10-3 | many | TRBJ2-1
CASSWEGATLNEKLFF | TGTGCCAGCTCTTGGGAGGGGGCGACCCTCAATGAAAAACTGTTTTTT | TRBD1 | TRBV5-5 | . | TRBJ1-4
CSVALTGGRNIQYF | TGCAGCGTTGCACTCACAGGGGGTAGAAACATTCAGTACTTC | TRBD1 | TRBV29-1 | few | TRBJ2-4
CSANTGTRSYNEQFF | TGCAGTGCTAACACCGGGACCCGGTCCTACAATGAGCAGTTCTTC | . | TRBV20-1 | . | TRBJ2-1
CSARYLAGSRWEQYF | TGCAGTGCTAGATACCTAGCGGGCTCAAGGTGGGAGCAGTACTTC | TRBD2 | TRBV20-1 | few | TRBJ2-7
CSVEFSSGGALNIQYF | TGCAGCGTTGAATTTAGCAGCGGGGGGGCCCTAAACATTCAGTACTTC | TRBD2 | TRBV29-1 | many | TRBJ2-4
CASSPRGGSGNEQFF | TGTGCCAGCAGCCCCAGAGGCGGGAGCGGCAATGAGCAGTTCTTC | TRBD2 | TRBV5-4 | many | TRBJ2-1
CASRIATGNTEAFF | TGTGCCAGCAGAATAGCGACAGGGAACACTGAAGCTTTCTTT | . | TRBV11-2 | few | TRBJ1-1
CASSSDPGTSSTDTQYF | TGTGCCAGCAGCTCAGACCCCGGGACTTCTAGCACAGATACGCAGTATTTT | . | TRBV7-6 | . | TRBJ2-3
CASSVEGLAGVSEQYF | TGTGCCAGCAGCGTAGAGGGACTAGCGGGAGTTTCCGAGCAGTACTTC | TRBD2 | TRBV7-2 | few | TRBJ2-7
CASSNRRTNYGYTF | TGTGCCAGCAGTAACAGGAGAACTAACTATGGCTACACCTTC | . | TRBV7-9 | few | TRBJ1-2
CSANQGLETQYF | TGCAGTGCGAATCAGGGGTTGGAGACCCAGTACTTC | . | TRBV20-1 | . | TRBJ2-5